Listed below are T cell receptor beta chains from one sample, sequenced in a study of cytomegalovirus exposure and HLA in healthy donors. Profiling relied on immunoSEQ multiplex PCR, and the TCRdb table lists in-frame clones only, not all of them. In the table there are around 160,000 clones, 77% of which are singletons. Sequenced material: PBMCs. The receptors derive from a middle-aged woman in good health and CMV-seropositive. Both conserved end residues are part of each CDR3. D genes are given only for firm matches. Not every row has a clone size; where given, it reads once, few, many or a size class.

d_call,clone_size,v_call,cdr3_length,j_call,cdr3_nt,cdr3_aa
NA,NA,TRBV29-1,13,TRBJ2-2,TGCAGCGGACGAACCGGGGGCACCGGGGAGCTGTTTTTT,CSGRTGGTGELFF
NA,NA,TRBV7-2,15,TRBJ2-7,TGTGCCAGCAGCCCCTATGGCGGGGGCCCATACGAGCAGTACTTC,CASSPYGGGPYEQYF
TRBD1,NA,TRBV6-5,14,TRBJ2-3,TGTGCCAGCAGTATCACAGGGGCCACAGATACGCAGTATTTT,CASSITGATDTQYF
TRBD1,NA,TRBV18,14,TRBJ2-3,TGTGCCAGCTCACGTGGGGACAGACGAGATACGCAGTATTTT,CASSRGDRRDTQYF
TRBD1,NA,TRBV5-6,14,TRBJ2-7,TGTGCCAGCAGAAGAAGGGGGCTCTCCTACGAGCAGTACTTC,CASRRRGLSYEQYF
TRBD1,few,TRBV29-1,16,TRBJ1-2,TGCAGCGTTGATATTGGGACAGGGGGCGAGTATGGTGGCTACACCTTC,CSVDIGTGGEYGGYTF
NA,few,TRBV6-5,14,TRBJ1-6,TGTGCCAGCTCCCTGAACCGGCGGAATTCACCCCTCCACTTT,CASSLNRRNSPLHF
NA,NA,TRBV30,15,TRBJ2-2,TGTGCCGGGGGGTCCGGATCTAGGGTCTCGGGGGAGCTGTTTTTT,CAGGSGSRVSGELFF
NA,NA,TRBV5-1,15,TRBJ2-2,TGCGCCAGCAGCTTGGCAACAGGGTACACCGGGGAGCTGTTTTTT,CASSLATGYTGELFF
TRBD1,NA,TRBV5-1,16,TRBJ2-7,TGCGCCAGCAGCCCCGCCGGACAGGGGGTTATTAACGAGCAGTACTTC,CASSPAGQGVINEQYF
TRBD1,NA,TRBV5-1,14,TRBJ1-1,TGCGCCAGCAATTCAGGGGGCGTCAACACTGAAGCTTTCTTT,CASNSGGVNTEAFF
NA,once,TRBV5-8,13,TRBJ2-5,TGTGCCAGCAGCTTGGGAGGAGCAGAGACCCAGTACTTC,CASSLGGAETQYF
TRBD1,NA,TRBV7-9,14,TRBJ2-1,TGTGCCAGCAGCTTAGCGCCCGGACAGGGACCGCAGTTCTTC,CASSLAPGQGPQFF
NA,NA,TRBV30,13,TRBJ1-5,TGTGCCTGGGGGACAAGCGACAATCAGCCCCAGCATTTT,CAWGTSDNQPQHF
NA,NA,TRBV6-5,14,TRBJ1-4,TGTGCCAGCAGTGTACAGGGTAGGAGTGAAAAACTGTTTTTT,CASSVQGRSEKLFF
NA,few,TRBV6-5,15,TRBJ1-1,TGTGCCAGCAGTTACTCGAGGCGGGGGAACACTGAAGCTTTCTTT,CASSYSRRGNTEAFF
NA,once,TRBV7-6,13,TRBJ2-7,TGTGCCAGCAGCTTGGGACCGGACTACGAGCAGTACTTC,CASSLGPDYEQYF
NA,NA,TRBV30,15,TRBJ2-7,TGTGCCTGGAGTGTACGGGGGACAGCCTCCTACGAGCAGTACTTC,CAWSVRGTASYEQYF
TRBD2,once,TRBV4-3,14,TRBJ2-2,TGCGCCAGCAGCCAGGGGGGGGACACCGGGGAGCTGTTTTTT,CASSQGGDTGELFF
TRBD1,NA,TRBV6-5,15,TRBJ1-1,TGTGCCAGCAGCCCGTGGACAGGCTCGAACACTGAAGCTTTCTTT,CASSPWTGSNTEAFF
TRBD1,few,TRBV2,15,TRBJ2-2,TGTGCCAGCGGAGGGACAGGGAGGAACACCGGGGAGCTGTTTTTT,CASGGTGRNTGELFF
NA,NA,TRBV30,14,TRBJ1-4,TGTGCCTGGAGTAGGCGGGGGAGTAATGAAAAACTGTTTTTT,CAWSRRGSNEKLFF
TRBD2,NA,TRBV7-8,14,TRBJ2-7,TGTGCCAGCAGCTCAAGCGGGAGGGCCTTGAAGCAGTACTTC,CASSSSGRALKQYF
TRBD2,NA,TRBV7-2,14,TRBJ2-5,TGTGCCAGCAGTACTGGACTAGACGGGGAGACCCAGTACTTC,CASSTGLDGETQYF
NA,many,TRBV4-3,15,TRBJ1-5,TGCGCCAGCAGCCAAGACAGGTTCAGCAATCAGCCCCAGCATTTT,CASSQDRFSNQPQHF
TRBD1,NA,TRBV28,13,TRBJ1-5,TGTGCCAGCACCTCACAGGGGTATCAGCCCCAGCATTTT,CASTSQGYQPQHF
NA,few,TRBV7-2,14,TRBJ1-4,TGTGCCAGCAGCCCAGAGAGGGGGAATGAAAAACTGTTTTTT,CASSPERGNEKLFF
NA,NA,TRBV4-2,15,TRBJ1-6,TGTGCCAGCAGCCAAGGGCGGGACCGCGATTCACCCCTCCACTTT,CASSQGRDRDSPLHF
NA,NA,TRBV10-3,16,TRBJ1-1,TGTGCCATCGCTTCCTCCCGACAGAGCATGAACACTGAAGCTTTCTTT,CAIASSRQSMNTEAFF
TRBD2,NA,TRBV11-3,18,TRBJ2-5,TGTGCCAGCAGTCCCCCTCCGAAGCGGGAGGCCCTAAGGGAGACCCAGTACTTC,CASSPPPKREALRETQYF
NA,NA,TRBV29-1,13,TRBJ1-1,TGCAGCGTTGAATGGTACAGGCCCGGGGGAGCTTTCTTT,CSVEWYRPGGAFF
NA,NA,TRBV4-2,16,TRBJ1-2,TGTGCCAGCTCTTCCCGAGCGGGTACGGATAACTATGGCTACACCTTC,CASSSRAGTDNYGYTF
NA,NA,TRBV2,14,TRBJ1-2,TGTGCCAGCAGTGATGGGTGGGGGGGTGATGGCTACACCTTC,CASSDGWGGDGYTF
TRBD1,NA,TRBV4-2,17,TRBJ2-7,TGTGCCAGCAGCCAAGACTTCAGGGGGCGTGGTTCCTACGAGCAGTACTTC,CASSQDFRGRGSYEQYF
TRBD1,NA,TRBV7-8,15,TRBJ2-7,TGTGCCAGCAGCCCGGGGACAGGGAACCCCTACGAGCAGTACTTC,CASSPGTGNPYEQYF